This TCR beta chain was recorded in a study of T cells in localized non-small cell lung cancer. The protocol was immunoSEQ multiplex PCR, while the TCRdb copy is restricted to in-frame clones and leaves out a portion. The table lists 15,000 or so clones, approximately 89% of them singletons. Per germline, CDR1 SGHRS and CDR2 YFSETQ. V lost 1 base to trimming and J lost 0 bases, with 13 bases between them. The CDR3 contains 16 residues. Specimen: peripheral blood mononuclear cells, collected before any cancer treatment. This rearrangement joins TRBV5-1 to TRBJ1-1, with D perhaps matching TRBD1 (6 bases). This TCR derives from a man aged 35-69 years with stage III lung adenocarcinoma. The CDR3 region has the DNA TGCGCCAGCAGCTTGAGGGACGGGGGCATGAACACTGAAGCTTTCTTT. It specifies CASSLRDGGMNTEAFF.